This entry lists 14 T cell receptor beta chains sequenced from one sample in a study of T cells in Graves' hyperthyroidism and ophthalmopathy. TCR beta CDR3 regions were amplified from RNA. The HTBI primer set was used in a first-round RT-PCR of the TCR CDR3. Each CDR3 protein is one row after TCRdb ran MiXCR on the multiplex PCR reads. The sample has 450,000 to 700,000 distinct CDR3 sequences; 35% to 55% are singletons. The sample comprised peripheral blood or thyroid tissue (not recorded which). The source is a woman aged 18-29 years with Graves' hyperthyroidism.

This clonotype was seen many times. The chain recombines TRBV24-1 with TRBJ2-5; D is unresolved. CDR3 length equals 14 residues. Looked up from germline, CDR1 is KGHDR and CDR2 is SFDVKD. V was trimmed by 4 bases and J by 5 bases, leaving 13 bases between them. For the CDR3, the DNA is TGTGCCACCAGTGACCTCGGTCCTCGGGAGACCCAGTACTTC. As protein: CATSDLGPRETQYF.

This clonotype was detected only a few times. The chain combines TRBV3-1 with TRBJ2-5; no clear D gene. Germline lookup yields CDR1 LGHDT and CDR2 YNNKEL (reference sequence). The CDR3 length is 13 residues. Trimming removed 0 bases at V and 13 bases at J, with 15 bases between. CDR3 sequence: CASSQEMVPVLYF. In DNA form, the CDR3 reads TGTGCCAGCAGCCAAGAGATGGTCCCCGTACTGTACTTC.

V is TRBV5-4 and J is TRBJ2-2, with D tentatively TRBD1 (6 bases). Trimming pared 4 bases from V and 9 bases from J, leaving 13 bases between. Germline CDR1 and CDR2: SGHNT and YYREEE (reference sequence). The CDR3 has 13 residues. CDR3 loop: CASSRDNTRELFF. The CDR3 DNA sequence: TGTGCCAGCAGCCGGGACAATACCAGGGAGCTGTTTTTT.

The sample holds many counts of this clonotype. V is TRBV10-3 and J is TRBJ2-3; TRBD1 matches at 8 bases. Germline values: CDR1 ENHRY, CDR2 SYGVKD. V shed 10 bases and J 2 bases; nucleotides not matched to a gene: 5. This CDR3 comprises 13 residues. The CDR3, as DNA: TGTGCCACCACAGGGGGTGACACAGATACGCAGTATTTT. This translates into CATTGGDTDTQYF.

This clonotype was recorded at least ten times. The chain carries TRBV20-1 and TRBJ1-1; D possibly corresponds to TRBD1 (5 bases). CDR1 is DFQATT, CDR2 SNEGSKA, per germline (reference sequence). V was shortened by 3 bases and J by 1 base, with 12 bases between the two germline ends. The CDR3 consists of 14 residues. The CDR3 DNA reads TGCAGTGCTAGGCCTTCCGACAGGAACACTGAAGCTTTCTTT. Translation gives CSARPSDRNTEAFF.

This clonotype was detected only a few times. The chain uses TRBV30 and TRBJ1-6; D unclear. CDR3 size: 13 residues. The V gene's germline CDR1 is GTSNPN and CDR2 SVGIG (reference sequence). Between the trimmed V and J ends, which lost 5 bases and 8 bases, there was a span of 13 bases. In nucleotides, the CDR3 is TGTGCCTGGGGCAAGAGTGTGGATTCACCCCTCCACTTT. Translation: CAWGKSVDSPLHF.

In its sample, this clonotype was seen many times. This rearrangement joins TRBV4-3 to TRBJ2-7, with 8 bases aligning to TRBD2. This CDR3 region has 15 residues. The germline V gene has CDR1 LGHNA and CDR2 YSLEER. Trimming removed 0 bases from V and 7 bases from J; junction bases left unmatched: 8. The CDR3: CASSQDPGRAKEQYF. Written as DNA, the CDR3 is TGCGCCAGCAGCCAAGATCCCGGGAGGGCCAAAGAGCAGTACTTC.

The chain couples TRBV20-1 to TRBJ1-4; no clear D gene. The CDR3 sequence is 12 residues long. V lost 0 bases to trimming and J lost 8 bases, with 7 bases between them. Germline CDR1 and CDR2: DFQATT and SNEGSKA (reference sequence). The CDR3 sequence: CSARDVSEKLFF. The DNA for the CDR3 is TGCAGTGCTAGAGATGTTAGCGAAAAACTGTTTTTT.

The rearrangement uses TRBV2 and TRBJ1-1; 8 bases agree with TRBD1. The CDR3 is made up of 18 amino acids. The germline gives CDR1 SNHLY, CDR2 FYNNEI. V lost 4 bases, J lost 6 bases, and 19 bases stayed unmatched. CDR3 region: CASSARGQGAQFLPEAFF. CDR3 DNA: TGTGCCAGCAGTGCTAGAGGTCAGGGGGCGCAGTTCCTCCCTGAAGCTTTCTTT.

This clonotype was seen more than once but under ten times. The chain carries TRBV6-2 or TRBV6-3 and TRBJ2-7, with 7 positions matching TRBD1. Unmatched junction bases numbered 8, after V lost 6 bases and J lost 0 bases. There are 15 residues in the CDR3. Germline V gene data show CDR1 as MNHEY and CDR2 as SVGEGT. This chain's CDR3 is CASRPPGQSSYEQYF. Here the CDR3 DNA reads TGTGCCAGCAGACCTCCGGGACAGAGCTCCTACGAGCAGTACTTC.

The rearrangement joins TRBV7-9 to TRBJ2-5, with 10 positions matching TRBD2. The trim removed 11 bases at V and 5 bases at J, leaving 11 bases unmatched. The CDR3 has 14 amino acids. The germline V gene encodes CDR1 SEHNR and CDR2 FQNEAQ (reference sequence). The CDR3 is CAGTPTSGKETQYF. The CDR3 DNA reads TGTGCCGGAACTCCTACTAGCGGGAAGGAGACCCAGTACTTC.

The chain links TRBV2 to TRBJ2-1, with a tentative D call TRBD1 (5 bases). Germline CDR1 SNHLY, CDR2 FYNNEI. V lost 5 bases and J 3 bases, leaving 11 bases between the germline ends. The CDR3 is 14 amino acids. The CDR3 here is CASSPRQIYNEQFF. The CDR3 region has the DNA TGTGCCAGCAGTCCCAGACAGATCTACAATGAGCAGTTCTTC.

V gene TRBV20-1 combines with J gene TRBJ2-1; D perhaps matches TRBD1 (7 bases). The germline CDR1 and CDR2 sequences are DFQATT and SNEGSKA (reference sequence). With 5 bases removed from V and 13 bases from J, the gap between germline ends came to 24 bases. This CDR3 is 14 amino acids long. The CDR3 DNA is TGCAGTGCTCGTCCTGACAGGGAGGCGCGGAAACAGTTCTTC. Its translation: CSARPDREARKQFF.

This clonotype was detected only a few times. The chain has TRBV6-5 and TRBJ1-5; weak D call: TRBD1 (6 bases). The ends were cut back, 2 bases at V and 6 bases at J, with 11 bases in the middle. The germline gives CDR1 MNHEY, CDR2 SVGAGI. The CDR3 is 14 amino acids. CDR3 nucleotide sequence: TGTGCCAGCAGTTACGCACAGGGAGTTCAGCCCCAGCATTTT. This translates into CASSYAQGVQPQHF.